This TCR beta chain appears in the sequencing data of a study of blood T cell repertoires in COVID-19. Background on the study: Samples of COVID-19 (acute and convalescent) were obtained from the United States, Italy and Spain. PBMCs, B-cell-depleted T cells, or T cells provided the cDNA or gDNA that made up the material.

As handled by the study authors: Reference gene primer amplification gave estimated nucleated cell counts. Using immunoSEQ multiplex PCR, the repertoire was profiled, and TCRdb retains in-frame clones only, with some absent. The V and J calls and clone size are taken from that table; D and trimming were inferred from the DNA. The table includes about 97,000 clones, around 84% detected once. This clone is a singleton in its sample. V was pared by 8 bases and J by 3 bases, with 7 bases between. From germline, CDR1 is MDHEN and CDR2 SYDVKM. The CDR3 length is 11 residues. The chain joins TRBV28 to TRBJ1-1; D uncertain. Sequencing used peripheral blood. This TCR derives from a middle-aged man with active or convalescent COVID-19. CDR3 DNA: TGTGCCAGCTTCGAGGACACTGAAGCTTTCTTT. This gives the protein CASFEDTEAFF.